This is a list of T cell receptor beta chains from one sample in a study of cytomegalovirus exposure and HLA in healthy donors. Repertoires were generated with immunoSEQ multiplex PCR, while TCRdb's copy carries only in-frame clones and drops some. Among approximately 190,000 clones listed, around 87% were seen once. Sequencing used PBMCs. Every receptor here comes from a man aged 25 to 40 in good health and CMV-seronegative. Each CDR3 is given with its conserved first and last residue. A D gene is named only where the DNA matches it firmly. Some rows mark clone size as missing; the rest say once, few, many or name a class of expanded clone.

few TRBJ1-1 - TRBV27 CASSLSIRGSEAFF TGTGCCAGCAGTTTATCGATAAGGGGATCCGAAGCTTTCTTT
- TRBJ1-5 TRBD1 TRBV2 CASRGQGAKNQPQHF TGTGCCAGCAGGGGACAGGGAGCGAAAAATCAGCCCCAGCATTTT
- TRBJ2-4 - TRBV10-1 CASTDLTLAKNIQYF TGCGCCAGCACTGACCTGACACTAGCCAAAAACATTCAGTACTTC
- TRBJ2-1 TRBD1 TRBV28 CASTGQAISYNEQFF TGTGCCAGCACCGGACAGGCCATCTCCTACAATGAGCAGTTCTTC
- TRBJ1-2 - TRBV20-1 CSARDWRDHTF TGCAGTGCTAGAGATTGGAGGGACCACACCTTC
- TRBJ2-7 - TRBV7-2 CASSLKRSRSYEQYF TGTGCCAGCAGCTTAAAACGGAGTCGCTCCTACGAGCAGTACTTC
- TRBJ2-6 - TRBV19 CASTTGSSGANVLTF TGTGCCAGTACCACAGGGAGCTCTGGGGCCAACGTCCTGACTTTC
- TRBJ2-1 - TRBV13 CASSPTYAGNYNEQFF TGTGCCAGCAGCCCAACGTATGCGGGGAACTACAATGAGCAGTTCTTC
- TRBJ1-2 - TRBV28 CASTFSPANYGYTF TGTGCCAGCACCTTTTCCCCAGCTAACTATGGCTACACCTTC
- TRBJ1-1 - TRBV5-4 CASSLERGAFF TGTGCCAGCAGCTTGGAACGCGGAGCTTTCTTT
- TRBJ2-5 - TRBV7-2 CASSQQALQETQYF TGTGCCAGCAGCCAACAGGCGCTACAAGAGACCCAGTACTTC
- TRBJ2-1 TRBD1 TRBV25-1 CASSDPRDRLQGGEQFF TGTGCCAGCAGTGACCCCCGGGACCGCCTTCAAGGGGGCGAGCAGTTCTTC
- TRBJ1-4 - TRBV9 CASSVGGLDINEKLFF TGTGCCAGCAGCGTAGGAGGACTTGACATTAATGAAAAACTGTTTTTT
- TRBJ2-5 - TRBV27 CASSPPGETQYF TGTGCCAGCAGCCCCCCGGGGGAGACCCAGTACTTC
- TRBJ1-4 - TRBV5-1 CASSPEANEKLFF TGCGCCAGCAGCCCGGAGGCTAATGAAAAACTGTTTTTT
- TRBJ1-5 TRBD1 TRBV6-6 CASKDRDRGNQPQHF TGTGCCAGCAAAGATCGGGACAGGGGCAATCAGCCCCAGCATTTT
- TRBJ1-5 - TRBV18 CASSPPGGLGSNQPQHF TGTGCCAGCTCACCACCCGGGGGGCTTGGGAGCAATCAGCCCCAGCATTTT
- TRBJ2-4 - TRBV20-1 CSALTQTVQYF TGCAGTGCTTTAACTCAGACAGTTCAGTACTTC
- TRBJ2-1 TRBD2 TRBV9 CASSTRTSGRFYNEQFF TGTGCCAGCAGCACCCGGACTAGCGGGAGGTTTTACAATGAGCAGTTCTTC
- TRBJ2-7 - TRBV10-3 CAIRDRDEQYF TGTGCCATCCGGGATCGGGACGAGCAGTACTTC
- TRBJ2-7 TRBD1 TRBV5-4 CASSPRTGPIHEQYF TGTGCCAGCAGCCCAAGGACAGGCCCGATTCACGAGCAGTACTTC
- TRBJ2-4 TRBD1 TRBV5-1 CASSLGDSRKNIQYF TGCGCCAGCAGCTTGGGGGACAGTCGAAAAAACATTCAGTACTTC
- TRBJ2-1 TRBD1 TRBV7-9 CASSLLGQGNEQFF TGTGCCAGCAGCTTATTGGGACAGGGCAATGAGCAGTTCTTC
- TRBJ2-7 TRBD2 TRBV7-2 CASSLNSWTSRVTYEQYF TGTGCCAGCAGCTTAAATTCGTGGACTAGCCGCGTAACCTACGAGCAGTACTTC
once TRBJ1-3 - TRBV6-1 CASSEYGSWGNTIYF TGTGCCAGCAGTGAATATGGCAGTTGGGGAAACACCATATATTTT
once TRBJ1-5 - TRBV6-5 CASSYSGRSNQPQHF TGTGCCAGCAGTTACTCGGGCCGGAGCAATCAGCCCCAGCATTTT
- TRBJ1-1 TRBD1 TRBV7-6 CASSSTRMIRGRHTEAFF TGTGCCAGCAGCTCGACGCGTATGATCAGGGGGCGGCACACTGAAGCTTTCTTT
- TRBJ1-5 - TRBV18 CASSPLRGEHQPQHF TGTGCCAGCTCCCCTCTCCGGGGTGAGCATCAGCCCCAGCATTTT
- TRBJ2-3 TRBD2 TRBV27 CASTLLGGGTDTQYF TGTGCCAGCACCCTCCTGGGGGGGGGCACAGATACGCAGTATTTT
few TRBJ2-1 - TRBV19 CAIDRDFPGQNYNEQFF TGTGCCATTGACCGGGACTTTCCGGGACAGAACTACAATGAGCAGTTCTTC
- TRBJ1-6 - TRBV5-6 CASSGGQPLISYNSPLHF TGTGCCAGCAGCGGTGGACAGCCGCTTATCTCCTATAATTCACCCCTCCACTTT
- TRBJ2-5 TRBD2 TRBV6-5 CASSSPSGQETQYF TGTGCCAGCAGTTCCCCTAGCGGGCAAGAGACCCAGTACTTC
- TRBJ2-7 TRBD1 TRBV5-1 CASSPGRGQGHYEQYF TGCGCCAGCAGCCCAGGACGAGGACAGGGTCACTACGAGCAGTACTTC
- TRBJ1-2 - TRBV7-9 CASSLAGADYGYTF TGTGCCAGCAGCTTAGCGGGGGCAGACTATGGCTACACCTTC
- TRBJ2-3 TRBD2 TRBV5-1 CASSLESGGATYTQYF TGCGCCAGCAGCTTGGAGAGCGGGGGGGCCACGTATACGCAGTATTTT
- TRBJ2-3 - TRBV5-5 CASSLGSRSDTQYF TGTGCCAGCAGCTTGGGCAGCAGGTCGGATACGCAGTATTTT
- TRBJ1-2 - TRBV4-2 CASSRPGQGYGYTF TGTGCCAGCAGCCGACCCGGGCAGGGCTATGGCTACACCTTC
- TRBJ2-7 TRBD2 TRBV4-3 CASSQGGGGPYEQYF TGCGCCAGCAGCCAAGGGGGCGGGGGGCCCTACGAGCAGTACTTC
- TRBJ2-7 TRBD1 TRBV29-1 CSVDFGQGSEQYF TGCAGCGTTGATTTTGGACAGGGGAGCGAGCAGTACTTC
- TRBJ2-7 - TRBV28 CASWAGHLEQYF TGTGCGTCCTGGGCCGGACATCTCGAGCAGTACTTC
- TRBJ2-7 - TRBV9 CASSVRQAELYEQYF TGTGCCAGCAGCGTACGTCAGGCCGAGTTATACGAGCAGTACTTC
- TRBJ1-2 TRBD1 TRBV28 CASSSDRGQGGYTF TGTGCCAGCAGTTCGGACAGGGGGCAAGGAGGCTACACCTTC
- TRBJ2-2 - TRBV27 CASGQFRGNTGELFF TGTGCCAGCGGGCAATTCAGGGGGAACACCGGGGAGCTGTTTTTT
- TRBJ1-3 - TRBV2 CASSTQTATIGNTIYF TGTGCCAGCAGTACCCAGACAGCGACAATTGGAAACACCATATATTTT
- TRBJ2-5 TRBD1 TRBV10-1 CASSALIGTGQETQYF TGCGCCAGCAGTGCCTTAATTGGGACAGGGCAAGAGACCCAGTACTTC
- TRBJ2-7 TRBD2 TRBV19 CASSSRAGGGYEQYF TGTGCCAGTAGTTCAAGAGCGGGAGGCGGTTACGAGCAGTACTTC
- TRBJ2-7 - TRBV29-1 CSVQHTGTVSEQYF TGCAGCGTACAGCATACAGGTACTGTTAGCGAGCAGTACTTC
- TRBJ2-1 - TRBV14 CASSSQFEQFF TGTGCCAGCAGCTCCCAGTTTGAGCAGTTCTTC
- TRBJ1-2 - TRBV6-1 CASSEVVGGSYGYTF TGTGCCAGCAGTGAAGTGGTGGGGGGTAGCTATGGCTACACCTTC
once TRBJ2-7 TRBD2 TRBV4-2 CASSPQPGLATSPDYEQYF TGTGCCAGCAGCCCCCAACCGGGACTAGCGACCTCCCCGGACTACGAGCAGTACTTC
- TRBJ1-1 TRBD1 TRBV6-5 CASSLDRANTEAFF TGTGCCAGCAGTTTGGACAGGGCGAACACTGAAGCTTTCTTT
- TRBJ2-3 - TRBV11-2 CASSLAVAAPSTDTQYF TGTGCCAGCAGCTTAGCGGTAGCAGCCCCTAGCACAGATACGCAGTATTTT
- TRBJ2-3 TRBD2 TRBV30 CAWSRGGGTDTQYF TGTGCCTGGAGCCGGGGAGGGGGCACAGATACGCAGTATTTT
- TRBJ2-7 TRBD1 TRBV27 CASSPRTGGVSYEQYF TGTGCCAGCAGTCCCAGGACAGGGGGGGTTTCCTACGAGCAGTACTTC
- TRBJ1-5 TRBD1 TRBV5-1 CASSPGTGGNQPQHF TGCGCCAGCAGCCCCGGGACAGGAGGAAATCAGCCCCAGCATTTT